This TCR beta chain was sequenced for a study of molecular identifiers for immune sequencing clone quantification. The overall study: Replicate RNA came from 20,000 or 100,000 naive CD8 cells and was split five ways, and four parts were sequenced.

This clonotype was seen ten or more times. This CDR3 is built from 15 residues. With V trimmed by 4 bases and J by 0 bases, 2 bases remained unmatched. Germline lookup yields CDR1 LGHNA and CDR2 YSLEER. Generation of bulk TCR libraries relied on previously described methods and listed TCR primers. TCRdb called the PCR reads again in MiXCR, with one record for every CDR3 protein. The profile shows 550,000 to 750,000 distinct CDR3 sequences, 20% of them singletons. Libraries for naive CD8 T cells, which were made from about 19,000 to 1,100,000 sorted cells, drew on 10%, 30% or 50% of the RNA. The authors gated naive CD8 T cells as CD8+CD4-CCR7+CD45RA+ for sorting.

The chain joins TRBV4-3 to TRBJ1-3, with TRBD1 matching over 8 bases. Sequencing input: naive CD8+ T cells from blood, with Jurkat cell RNA spiked in. Subset noted: FACS-sorted CD8+CD4-CCR7+CD45RA+ naive T cells. The sequence came from a human donor in good health. Some libraries in this study had Jurkat cell RNA spiked in. DNA of the CDR3: TGCGCCAGCAGCCTAGGACAGGGCTCTGGAAACACCATATATTTT. It codes for CASSLGQGSGNTIYF.